This TCR beta chain was captured in a study of beta chain features in type 1 diabetes. About the research overall: Examination covered 107,917,701 sorted cells spanning all samples.

Germline CDR1 reads MDHEN; CDR2 reads SYDVKM. Trimming removed 5 bases at V and 3 bases at J, with 7 bases between. The CDR3 spans 12 residues. About 120 mL of blood, on average, came from one heparinised draw per donor. This clone was recorded a few times. The antigen is undetermined. TCRB transcripts that were expressed got sequenced, as all of the isolated RNA had been reverse transcribed. The method was immunoSEQ multiplex PCR; TCRdb's version includes in-frame clones alone and lacks a portion of them. The profile shows about 160,000 clones, 6.5% to 9.5% of them singletons. Overall study findings and caveats: TCRB CDR3 length was moderately but significantly reduced in all four CD4+ subsets of Type 1 diabetes patients. cDNA sequencing could over-represent cells with high TCR expression. A PCR bias possibly favoring shorter templates would apply equally to patients and controls.

The sequencing input was central memory CD4+ T cells from blood. The receptor was derived from a woman aged 35 to 49 with type 1 diabetes. The chain employs TRBV28 and TRBJ1-2; D unresolved. Here the CDR3 reads CASSLSDYGYTF. CDR3 in DNA: TGTGCCAGCAGTCTCTCAGACTATGGCTACACCTTC.